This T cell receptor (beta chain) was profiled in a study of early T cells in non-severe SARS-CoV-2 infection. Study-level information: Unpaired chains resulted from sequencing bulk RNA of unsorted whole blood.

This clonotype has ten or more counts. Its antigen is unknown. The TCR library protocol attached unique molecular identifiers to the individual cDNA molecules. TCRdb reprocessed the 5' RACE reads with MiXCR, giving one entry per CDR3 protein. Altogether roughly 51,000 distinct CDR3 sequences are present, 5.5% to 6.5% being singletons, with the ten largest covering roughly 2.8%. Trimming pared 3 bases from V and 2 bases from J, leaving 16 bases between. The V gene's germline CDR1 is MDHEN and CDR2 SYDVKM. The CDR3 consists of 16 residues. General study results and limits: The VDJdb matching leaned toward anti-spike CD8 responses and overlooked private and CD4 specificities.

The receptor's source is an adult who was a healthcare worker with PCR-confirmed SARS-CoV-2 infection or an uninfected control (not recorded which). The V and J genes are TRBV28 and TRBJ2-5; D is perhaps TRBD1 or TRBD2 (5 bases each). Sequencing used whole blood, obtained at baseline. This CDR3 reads CASSFYRGSGQETQYF. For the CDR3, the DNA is TGTGCCAGCAGTTTCTACCGAGGGTCAGGGCAAGAGACCCAGTACTTC.